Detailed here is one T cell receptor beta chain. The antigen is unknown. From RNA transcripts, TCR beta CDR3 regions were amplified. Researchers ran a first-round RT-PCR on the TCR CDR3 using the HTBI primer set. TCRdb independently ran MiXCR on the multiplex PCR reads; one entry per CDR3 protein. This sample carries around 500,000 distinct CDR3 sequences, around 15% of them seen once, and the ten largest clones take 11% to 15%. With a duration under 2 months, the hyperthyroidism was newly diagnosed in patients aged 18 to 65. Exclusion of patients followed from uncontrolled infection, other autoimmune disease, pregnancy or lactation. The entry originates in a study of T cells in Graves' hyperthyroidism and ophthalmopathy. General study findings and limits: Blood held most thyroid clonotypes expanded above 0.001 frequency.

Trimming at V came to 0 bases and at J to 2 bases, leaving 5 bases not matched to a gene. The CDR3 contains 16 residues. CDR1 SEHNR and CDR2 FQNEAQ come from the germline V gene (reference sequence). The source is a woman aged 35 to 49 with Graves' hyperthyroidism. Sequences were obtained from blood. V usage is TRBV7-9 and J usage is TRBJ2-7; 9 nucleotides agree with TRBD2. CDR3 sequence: CASSLARASGTYEQYF. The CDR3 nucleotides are TGTGCCAGCAGCTTAGCGAGGGCTAGCGGGACCTACGAGCAGTACTTC.